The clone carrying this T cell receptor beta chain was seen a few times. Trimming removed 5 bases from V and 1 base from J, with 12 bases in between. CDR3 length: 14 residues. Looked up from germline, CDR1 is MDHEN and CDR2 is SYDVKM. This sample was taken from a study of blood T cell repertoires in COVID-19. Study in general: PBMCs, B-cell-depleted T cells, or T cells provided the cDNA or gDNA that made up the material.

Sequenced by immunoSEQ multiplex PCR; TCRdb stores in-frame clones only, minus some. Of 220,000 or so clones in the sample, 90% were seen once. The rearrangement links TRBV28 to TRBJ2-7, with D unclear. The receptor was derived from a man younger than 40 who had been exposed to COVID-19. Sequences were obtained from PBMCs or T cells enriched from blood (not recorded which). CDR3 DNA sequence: TGTGCCAGCAGTATCCCGGGTTATTCCTACGAGCAGTACTTC. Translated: CASSIPGYSYEQYF.